This is a list of T cell receptor beta chains from one sample in a study of tumor-infiltrating lymphocytes in primary liver carcinoma. Via MiXCR, TCRdb re-called the multiplex PCR reads, giving one row per CDR3 protein. The table has roughly 190,000 distinct CDR3 sequences, roughly 80% seen once. Sample: tumor tissue from primary liver carcinoma. The source of these receptors is a man aged 35 to 55 with primary liver carcinoma and hepatitis B virus infection. Both conserved end residues are trimmed from each CDR3. Rows may omit the clone size; those that give it use once, few, many or a size class.

clone size	V gene	CDR3 protein
.	TRBV29-1	SVMSPGKDEQF
.	TRBV2	ASRGTLDRANTEAF
.	TRBV9	ASSVEGTGEGEQY
.	TRBV6-1	ASTLEHTYNDQF
.	TRBV4-1	ASSQNHWTGEYTGELF
few	TRBV18	ASSPERSGNTIY
.	TRBV7-9	ASSDRVAGKLF
.	TRBV29-1	SVAYGTGELF
.	TRBV6-2/TRBV6-3	TSSPDWVYEQY
few	TRBV6-5	ASSPGTGCYEQY
.	TRBV6-5	ASSPAARSSYDQY
once	TRBV6-1	TSMELAGVSTDTQY
.	TRBV4-1	TSSQDLDRAEQY
.	TRBV5-6	DSRRLGTQY
.	TRBV14	ASSRVHTNTQY
.	TRBV11-2	ASSMGGDRGISISGADVLT
.	TRBV6-1	ASTRTGGNQPQH
once	TRBV6-1	VNSFGTSGIDVLT
.	TRBV29-1	SVETGFDYGYT
.	TRBV11-1	ASRSGGSSVGARIDTQY
.	TRBV11-2	ASSLDLGELRLF
.	TRBV11-1	VSTPKGPIDTQY
.	TRBV19	ASRQAAETQY
.	TRBV11-2	ASILKGGLTNHPQL
.	TRBV12-3/TRBV12-4	ASSPVAEETQY
.	TRBV4-3	ASSYAASGTTGETHY
.	TRBV29-1	SVKIPGQLQL
.	TRBV6-6	ASSLTSGSTDTQY
few	TRBV4-3	ASSQGTPGTNVLT
.	TRBV4-2	AGSQDMGSGYEQY
.	TRBV12-3/TRBV12-4	ASNPAGVMNEQY
.	TRBV6-1	DSSESRGLRTDTQY
.	TRBV11-1	ASSLGRAGTNILT
.	TRBV11-1	ASSFPGTSGTRNNQY
.	TRBV5-1	ASSLGSGSYNEQF
.	TRBV6-1	ASSEVGQVINEKLF
.	TRBV29-1	SVPEERGELV